The source of this T cell receptor beta chain is a study of technical replicates of blood from several donors (dated by TCRdb to the late 2010s). Based on the germline V gene, the CDR1 and CDR2 sequences are SGHAT and FQNNGV. V sheds 8 bases and J sheds 0 bases, leaving 11 bases between their ends. The CDR3, from cysteine to phenylalanine, totals 13 residues. The sequence is cut down to CDR3 DNA, 39 bases in frame from base 1. Details on this clone: Its antigen remains unidentified. Base qualities were left out, and no much larger clone turns up one base away.

Libraries were prepared through the immunoSEQ multiplex PCR assay. The clones in this table, taken by TCRdb from immuneACCESS, are in-frame only. Not every clone is retained; where verified, under half of the shortfall comes from an unresolved V gene, and the cause of the rest is unknown. The sample table lists around 70,000 clones, approximately 97% of them with a count of one. The biggest ten clones account for roughly 0.3% of the sample. The sample was T cells isolated from PBMCs. The source is a human donor in good health. The chain is encoded by TRBV11-2 joined to TRBJ2-7, with a weak D call of TRBD1 (6 bases match). The CDR3 loop reads CASGGWDSYEQYF. The nucleotides are TGTGCCAGCGGGGGCTGGGACTCCTACGAGCAGTACTTC.